This record concerns one TCR beta chain sequence. This sample is drawn from a study of cytomegalovirus exposure and HLA in healthy donors. Trimming removed 10 bases at V and 10 bases at J, with 11 bases between. Germline CDR1 reads LNHDA; CDR2 reads SQIVND (reference sequence). This CDR3 contains 10 residues. Primers: 60 Vbeta forward and 13 Jbeta reverse. Sequenced by immunoSEQ multiplex PCR; TCRdb stores in-frame clones only, minus some. In the table there are 95,000 to 150,000 clones, around three quarters of which are singletons. The rearrangement joins TRBV19 to TRBJ2-1; D remains unclear. The TCR comes from a woman between 40 and 55 years old in good health and CMV-seropositive. The specimen was PBMCs. CDR3 coding DNA: TGTGCCACCAAAGCTGTCGAGCAGTTCTTC. As protein: CATKAVEQFF.